This is a list of T cell receptor beta chains from one sample in a study of shared clonotypes between healthy human individuals. Using immunoSEQ multiplex PCR, the repertoire was profiled, and TCRdb retains in-frame clones only, with some absent. The sample has a few million clones, approximately 92% seen once; the top ten hold more than 0.12%. Material: naive CD4+ T cells sorted from blood. All receptors derive from a man between 18 and 29 years old in good health. Both conserved end residues are part of each CDR3. D genes are given only for firm matches. A row's size may be missing; if present it is once, few, many or a size class.

d_call	v_call	clone_size	cdr3_length	j_call	cdr3_aa	cdr3_nt
NA	TRBV29-1	few	16	TRBJ1-1	CSVEETSRFSIPEAFF	TGCAGCGTTGAAGAAACCTCCCGGTTCTCCATACCTGAAGCTTTCTTT
NA	TRBV15	NA	14	TRBJ1-2	CATSRDSGSDGYTF	TGTGCCACCAGCAGAGATTCAGGGTCTGATGGCTACACCTTC
NA	TRBV9	NA	16	TRBJ2-3	CASSVGAITSTDTQYF	TGTGCCAGCAGCGTAGGGGCGATTACTAGCACAGATACGCAGTATTTT
NA	TRBV23-1	NA	15	TRBJ2-7	CASSHPGQLSYEQYF	TGCGCCAGCAGTCACCCAGGACAACTCTCCTACGAGCAGTACTTC
TRBD2	TRBV10-2	NA	16	TRBJ2-1	CASSESFGLAGLEQFF	TGCGCCAGCAGTGAGTCGTTTGGTCTAGCGGGGCTCGAGCAGTTCTTC
NA	TRBV18	NA	14	TRBJ2-7	CASSPMGNSYEQYF	TGTGCCAGCTCCCCCATGGGGAACTCCTACGAGCAGTACTTC
NA	TRBV7-7	NA	20	TRBJ2-2	CASSFKLNTRFDKSAGELFF	TGTGCTAGCAGCTTCAAACTAAATACTAGATTCGATAAGTCGGCCGGGGAGCTGTTTTTT
NA	TRBV18	NA	13	TRBJ1-1	CASSEQVNTEAFF	TGTGCCAGCTCAGAACAGGTGAACACTGAAGCTTTCTTT
NA	TRBV9	NA	15	TRBJ1-5	CASSLSKEGNQPQHF	TGTGCCAGCAGCCTTAGTAAAGAGGGAAATCAGCCCCAGCATTTT
NA	TRBV12-5	NA	18	TRBJ2-7	CASGPGTGPGRNLYEQYF	TGTGCTAGTGGTCCAGGTACTGGGCCCGGGCGAAACTTATACGAGCAGTACTTC
NA	TRBV10-2	NA	15	TRBJ2-2	CATRGGALGTGELFF	TGCGCCACCAGGGGGGGGGCCCTGGGCACCGGGGAGCTGTTTTTT
TRBD2	TRBV7-2	NA	17	TRBJ2-1	CASSLDRSGRKYNEQFF	TGTGCCAGCAGCTTAGATAGGAGCGGGAGGAAGTACAATGAGCAGTTCTTC
NA	TRBV15	NA	13	TRBJ1-3	CATSPGRGNTIYF	TGTGCCACCAGCCCCGGACGCGGAAACACCATATATTTT
TRBD1	TRBV5-1	NA	14	TRBJ1-2	CASTGNTGGDRYTF	TGCGCCAGCACGGGGAATACAGGGGGCGATCGCTACACCTTC
TRBD1	TRBV6-1	NA	14	TRBJ1-1	CASSDRGLNTEAFF	TGTGCCAGCAGCGACAGGGGGCTGAACACTGAAGCTTTCTTT
TRBD1	TRBV7-9	NA	16	TRBJ1-5	CASSRIRQGSNQPQHF	TGTGCCAGCAGCCGCATCCGACAGGGGTCTAATCAGCCCCAGCATTTT
NA	TRBV10-2	NA	12	TRBJ2-5	CASSSSPETQYF	TGCGCCAGCAGTTCCTCCCCCGAGACCCAGTACTTC
TRBD1	TRBV29-1	NA	14	TRBJ1-1	CSVGRQGANTEAFF	TGCAGCGTTGGAAGGCAGGGGGCTAACACTGAAGCTTTCTTT
TRBD2	TRBV28	NA	12	TRBJ2-7	CASIGGANEQYF	TGTGCCAGCATCGGGGGGGCCAACGAGCAGTACTTC
TRBD2	TRBV5-1	NA	16	TRBJ2-7	CASRYEGLAAAYEQYF	TGCGCCAGCAGATATGAGGGACTAGCGGCAGCCTACGAGCAGTACTTC
NA	TRBV4-1	NA	14	TRBJ2-3	CASSHQEFTDTQYF	TGCGCCAGCAGCCATCAGGAATTCACAGATACGCAGTATTTT
NA	TRBV4-1	NA	16	TRBJ2-4	CASSSEGGMAKNIQYF	TGCGCCAGCAGCTCTGAGGGGGGAATGGCCAAAAACATTCAGTACTTC
TRBD2	TRBV6-4	NA	16	TRBJ2-2	CASSDPGLAGTGELFF	TGTGCCAGCAGTGACCCGGGACTAGCGGGCACCGGGGAGCTGTTTTTT
NA	TRBV6-1	NA	15	TRBJ1-5	CASRPPGRLNQPQHF	TGTGCCAGCAGACCTCCCGGACGGTTAAATCAGCCCCAGCATTTT
NA	TRBV5-6	few	13	TRBJ1-2	CASMSSRSYGYTF	TGTGCCAGCATGTCGTCGCGGAGCTATGGCTACACCTTC
NA	TRBV10-1	NA	15	TRBJ2-6	CASSESGAGANVLTF	TGCGCCAGCAGTGAGTCAGGGGCTGGGGCCAACGTCCTGACTTTC
TRBD2	TRBV5-6	once	15	TRBJ2-1	CASSLGGLGSGEQFF	TGTGCCAGCAGCTTGGGTGGACTAGGTTCCGGTGAGCAGTTCTTC
TRBD1	TRBV7-6	NA	15	TRBJ1-1	CASSSMTGANTEAFF	TGTGCCAGCAGCTCGATGACAGGGGCCAACACTGAAGCTTTCTTT
NA	TRBV29-1	NA	12	TRBJ1-1	CSVDRQNTEAFF	TGCAGCGTTGACCGGCAGAACACTGAAGCTTTCTTT
TRBD1	TRBV11-3	NA	15	TRBJ1-2	CASSLLDRDRGGYTF	TGTGCCAGCAGCTTACTGGACAGGGACAGAGGCGGCTACACCTTC
TRBD2	TRBV14	NA	17	TRBJ2-3	CASSQESGGGAADTQYF	TGTGCCAGCAGCCAAGAAAGCGGCGGGGGGGCCGCAGATACGCAGTATTTT
NA	TRBV27	NA	13	TRBJ1-1	CASSTTGFTEAFF	TGTGCCAGCAGCACTACAGGGTTTACTGAAGCTTTCTTT
TRBD1	TRBV5-4	few	15	TRBJ2-3	CASSLPDRGGDTQYF	TGTGCCAGCAGCCTCCCCGACAGGGGTGGAGATACGCAGTATTTT
TRBD1	TRBV5-4	NA	14	TRBJ1-4	CASSPTGREEKLFF	TGTGCCAGCAGCCCGACAGGGAGGGAGGAAAAACTGTTTTTT
TRBD2	TRBV10-3	NA	17	TRBJ2-3	CAISEKDRLAGADTQYF	TGTGCCATCAGTGAAAAGGACCGACTAGCGGGGGCAGATACGCAGTATTTT
TRBD2	TRBV11-2	once	15	TRBJ2-7	CASSQPLAGVYEQYF	TGTGCCAGCAGCCAGCCCCTAGCGGGGGTCTACGAGCAGTACTTC
NA	TRBV5-6	NA	11	TRBJ2-7	CASSRGSEQYF	TGTGCCAGCAGTAGAGGGTCCGAGCAGTACTTC
NA	TRBV25-1	NA	17	TRBJ2-1	CASSDQWDTPTYNEQFF	TGTGCCAGCAGTGACCAATGGGACACACCTACCTACAATGAGCAGTTCTTC
TRBD1	TRBV19	NA	14	TRBJ2-2	CASIDRGHTGELFF	TGTGCCAGTATCGACAGGGGACACACCGGGGAGCTGTTTTTT
TRBD1	TRBV6-6	NA	15	TRBJ1-5	CASSKQGGIGQPQHF	TGTGCCAGCAGCAAACAGGGGGGGATTGGGCAGCCCCAGCATTTT